This T cell receptor beta chain was identified in a study of blood T cell repertoires in COVID-19. Original data processing: Nucleated cell number was recorded as an estimate derived from reference gene primer amplification. Profiling relied on immunoSEQ multiplex PCR, and the TCRdb table lists in-frame clones only, not all of them. V, J and clone size derive from that table, while D and trimming were established from the DNA sequence. The profile covers approximately 180,000 clones, with around 89% appearing a single time and roughly 5.5% taken by the ten largest. CDR1 and CDR2 from the germline V gene are GTSNPN and SVGIG (reference sequence). V dropped 1 base and J dropped 4 bases, with 20 bases sitting between them. The CDR3 loop spans 18 amino acids.

Sequenced input: peripheral blood. The source is a man aged 40-49 years with active or convalescent COVID-19. The V call is TRBV30, the J call TRBJ1-6, with a possible D match to TRBD1 (5 bases). CDR3 sequence (DNA): TGTGCCTGGAGTGCACAAAAAAGGGGCCTCGGGTATAATTCACCCCTCCACTTT. Translating gives CAWSAQKRGLGYNSPLHF. The full variable domain, in which reference TRBV30 and TRBJ1-6 provide the parts outside the CDR3, is SQTIHQWPATLVQPVGSPLSLECTVEGTSNPNLYWYRQAAGRGLQLLFYSVGIGQISSEVPQNLSASRPQDRQFILSSKKLLLSDSGFYLCAWSAQKRGLGYNSPLHFGNGTRLTVT.